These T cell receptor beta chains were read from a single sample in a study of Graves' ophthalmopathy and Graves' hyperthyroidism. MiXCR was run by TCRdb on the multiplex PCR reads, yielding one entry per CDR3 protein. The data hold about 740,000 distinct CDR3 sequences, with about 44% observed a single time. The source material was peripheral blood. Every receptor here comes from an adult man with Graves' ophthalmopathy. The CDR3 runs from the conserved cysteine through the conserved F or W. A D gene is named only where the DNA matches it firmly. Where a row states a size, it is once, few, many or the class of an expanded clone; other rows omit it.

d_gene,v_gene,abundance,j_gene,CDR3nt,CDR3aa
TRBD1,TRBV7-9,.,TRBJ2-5,TGTGCCAGCAGCTTATGGGACAGCCGACAAGAGACCCAGTACTTC,CASSLWDSRQETQYF
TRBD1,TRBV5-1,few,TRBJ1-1,TGCGCCAGCAGCTTGGCCCCCAGGGGGCTAGGATCGAACACTGAAGCTTTCTTT,CASSLAPRGLGSNTEAFF
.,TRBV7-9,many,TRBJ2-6,TGTGCCAGCAGCCCAAGTACGGCCTTAGGGGCCAACGTCCTGACTTTC,CASSPSTALGANVLTF
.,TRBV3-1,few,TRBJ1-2,TGTGCCAGCAGTGGGGACGCTAACTATGGCTACACCTTC,CASSGDANYGYTF
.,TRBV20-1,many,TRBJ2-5,TGCAGTGCCAGCGGAGAGTACCAAGAGACCCAGTACTTC,CSASGEYQETQYF
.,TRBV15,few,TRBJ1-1,TGTGCCACCAGCGGTCAGGGAGGGGGACGGGAAGCTTTCTTT,CATSGQGGGREAFF
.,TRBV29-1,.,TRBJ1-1,TGCAGCGTTGCCGGAGGGGCATTGGCTTTCTTT,CSVAGGALAFF
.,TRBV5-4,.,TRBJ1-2,TGTGCCAGCAGCTCGGTGGGGGGCTACACCTTC,CASSSVGGYTF
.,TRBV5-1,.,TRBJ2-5,TGCACCAGCAGCTTTAGGGCCCGAGAGACCCAGTACTTC,CTSSFRARETQYF
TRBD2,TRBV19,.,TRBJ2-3,TGTGCCAGTAGTTCCCAGCGGGGAGCCGGCACAGATACGCAGTATTTT,CASSSQRGAGTDTQYF
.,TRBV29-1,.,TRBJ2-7,TGCAGCGTTGAAACGACGGGAACCTACGAGCAGTACTTC,CSVETTGTYEQYF
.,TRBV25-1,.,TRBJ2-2,TGTGCCAGCAGTCTGGCTGGCGTTCTGGCCGGGGAGCTGTTTTTT,CASSLAGVLAGELFF
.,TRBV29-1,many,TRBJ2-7,TGCAGCGTTGTGACTAGAGACTACGAGCAGTACTTC,CSVVTRDYEQYF
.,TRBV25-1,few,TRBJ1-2,TGTGCCAGCTGGGGCACGGGCACTAACTATGGCTACACCTTC,CASWGTGTNYGYTF
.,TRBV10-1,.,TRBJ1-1,TGCGTCAGCAGTGAGAGCCGCAGCACAGAAGCTTTCTTT,CVSSESRSTEAFF
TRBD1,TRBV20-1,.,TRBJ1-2,TGCAGTGCTAGAGAGGACAGGGCCGGTGGCTACACCTTC,CSAREDRAGGYTF
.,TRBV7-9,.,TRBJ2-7,TGTGCCAGCAGCTTACTAGGGACTGCCTTCTACGAGCAGTACTTC,CASSLLGTAFYEQYF
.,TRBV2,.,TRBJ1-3,TGTGCCAGCAGTGATCTGGACGGGACGCCGGGCGGGGATAATCTAAACACCATATATTTT,CASSDLDGTPGGDNLNTIYF
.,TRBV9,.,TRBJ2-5,TGTGCCAGCAGCCCGATAGGACAGTTAATGAGCGCCCAGTACTTC,CASSPIGQLMSAQYF
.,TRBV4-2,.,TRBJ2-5,TGTGCCAGCAGCCAAGAACAGGGTAGCCAAGAGACCCAGTACTTC,CASSQEQGSQETQYF
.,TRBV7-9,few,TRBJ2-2,TGTGCCAGCAGCCCGGAGCCCGGGTCGAACACCGGGGAGCTGTTTTTT,CASSPEPGSNTGELFF
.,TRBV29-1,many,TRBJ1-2,TGCAGCGCCGCACCTACAGGGATTAACTATGGCTACACCTTC,CSAAPTGINYGYTF
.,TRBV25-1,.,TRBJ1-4,TGTGCCAGCAGTTCCCCAGGCATTTCAACTAATGAAAAACTGTTTTTT,CASSSPGISTNEKLFF
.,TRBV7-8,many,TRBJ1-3,TGTGCCAGCAGCACGTGGGACACCAGGGATGACGGAAACACCATATATTTT,CASSTWDTRDDGNTIYF
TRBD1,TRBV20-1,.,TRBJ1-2,TGCAGTGGGCCCGGACAGGTTGATGGCTACACCTTC,CSGPGQVDGYTF
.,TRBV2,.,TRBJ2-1,TGTGCCAGCAGCTTAGGCGCAGTTTACAATGAGCAGTTCTTC,CASSLGAVYNEQFF
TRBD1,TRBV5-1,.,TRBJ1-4,TGCGCCAGCGGCTTGGGGACAGGAAATGAAAAACTGTTTTTT,CASGLGTGNEKLFF
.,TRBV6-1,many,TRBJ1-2,TGTGCCAGCAGGTCACCCACGGAGTATGGCTACACCTTC,CASRSPTEYGYTF
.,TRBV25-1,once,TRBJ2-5,TGTGCCAGCAGTCCCTTTTTTCGATCGTGGCGGAGCCCGGAGGGGGAGACCCAGTACTTC,CASSPFFRSWRSPEGETQYF
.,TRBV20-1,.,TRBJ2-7,TGCAGTGCTAGAGATACAGGGAAAAACGAGCAGTACTTC,CSARDTGKNEQYF
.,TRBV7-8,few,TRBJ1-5,TGTGCCAGCAGCTTAGCGGGAGGACGGCTCAATCAGCCCCAGCATTTT,CASSLAGGRLNQPQHF
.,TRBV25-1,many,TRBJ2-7,TGTGCCAGCAGTGAGGGGGGGCTCGCCTACGAGCAGTACTTC,CASSEGGLAYEQYF
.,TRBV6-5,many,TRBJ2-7,TGTGCCAGCAGTAACAGGGTCGAGCAGTACTTC,CASSNRVEQYF
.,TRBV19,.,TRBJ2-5,TGTGCCAGTAGCCGTGACACGGGCTCGAAGCAGACCCAGTACTTC,CASSRDTGSKQTQYF
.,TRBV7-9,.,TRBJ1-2,TGTGCCAGCAGTTTCGGGCGGGGCCCTGGTGGCTACACCTTC,CASSFGRGPGGYTF
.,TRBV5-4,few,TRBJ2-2,TGTGCCAGCAGCCCGAAACTGGATCTAAACACCGGGGAGCTGTTTTTT,CASSPKLDLNTGELFF
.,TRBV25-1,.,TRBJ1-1,TGTGCCAGCAGTGATGTTATGATGAGGGATGAAGCTTTCTTT,CASSDVMMRDEAFF
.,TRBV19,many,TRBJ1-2,TGTGCCAGTAGTAGTCTAGAAGAAGGCTACACCTTC,CASSSLEEGYTF
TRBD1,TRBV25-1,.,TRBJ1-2,TGTGCCAGCAGTGAATATAAACTAAGGGACAGCCACCCTGAGGGGGGCGGCTACACCTTC,CASSEYKLRDSHPEGGGYTF
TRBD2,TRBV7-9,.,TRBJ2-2,TGTGCCAGCAGTTACTCGCTAGCGGGCACCGGGGAGCTGTTTTTT,CASSYSLAGTGELFF
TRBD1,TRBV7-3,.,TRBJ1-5,TGTGCCAGCAAAGGACAGGGGGCTGGGGGCAATCAGCCCCAGCATTTT,CASKGQGAGGNQPQHF
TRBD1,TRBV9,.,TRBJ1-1,TGTGCCAGCAGCGTGACACAGGGGGCTACTGAAGCTTTCTTT,CASSVTQGATEAFF
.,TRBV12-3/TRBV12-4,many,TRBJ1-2,TGTGCCAGCAGCCAACGGGCAGGGCGGGGCTACACCTTC,CASSQRAGRGYTF
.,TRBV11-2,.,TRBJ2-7,TGTGCCAGCAGCTTTGGGGGGGCGGGTTACGAGCAGTACTTC,CASSFGGAGYEQYF
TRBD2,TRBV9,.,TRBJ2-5,TGTGCCAGCAGCGTCGGATCTCTAGCGGGATTCGGCGAGACCCAGTACTTC,CASSVGSLAGFGETQYF
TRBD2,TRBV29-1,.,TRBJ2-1,TGCAGCGTTGAAGAGCGGGAGGTCAGTAGGCAGTTCTTC,CSVEEREVSRQFF
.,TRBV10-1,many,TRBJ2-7,TGCGCCAGCAGTGCTCACAGTGGTGGGTCCTACGAGCAGTACTTC,CASSAHSGGSYEQYF
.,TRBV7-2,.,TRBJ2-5,TGTGCCAGCAGCTTATATTCCTATGGCTCGGGGACCCAGTACTTC,CASSLYSYGSGTQYF
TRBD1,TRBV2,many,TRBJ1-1,TGTGCCAGCAGCCCGAAGACAGGGATGAACACTGAAGCTTTCTTT,CASSPKTGMNTEAFF
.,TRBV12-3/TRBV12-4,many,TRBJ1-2,TGTGCCAGCACCGAAAGGGGCGCGGGTGGCGGCTACACCTTC,CASTERGAGGGYTF
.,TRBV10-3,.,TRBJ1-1,TGTGCCACCTACCCAGGGCTTAGAAACACTGAAGCTTTCTTT,CATYPGLRNTEAFF
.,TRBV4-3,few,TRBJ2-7,TGCGCCAGCAGCCAAGGGGGTAGACAGTACTTC,CASSQGGRQYF
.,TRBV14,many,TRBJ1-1,TGTGCCAGCAGCCAAGTCTACGGATTGGGCACTGAAGCTTTCTTT,CASSQVYGLGTEAFF
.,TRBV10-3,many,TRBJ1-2,.,CASSTSGQGGYGYTF
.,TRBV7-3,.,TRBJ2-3,TGTGCCAGCAGCTTCCGGGACTCTAGCACAGATACGCAGTATTTT,CASSFRDSSTDTQYF
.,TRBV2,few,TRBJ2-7,TGTGCCAGCAGCGACGACAGAGAGTCCTACGAGCAGTACTTC,CASSDDRESYEQYF
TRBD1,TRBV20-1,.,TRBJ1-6,TGCAGTGCTAGGAACAGGGGGAGTTCACCCCTCCACTTT,CSARNRGSSPLHF
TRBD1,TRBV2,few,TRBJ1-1,TGTGCCAGCAGTCCCATGGCCAGGGGGACTGAAGCTTTCTTT,CASSPMARGTEAFF
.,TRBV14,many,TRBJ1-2,TGTGCCAGCAGCCGCACCGGGACTGGGAATGGCTACACCTTC,CASSRTGTGNGYTF
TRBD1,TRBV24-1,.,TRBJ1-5,TGTGCCAGCAGCCGGACATCTGGACAGGGCGGGTCATACAATCAGCCCCAGCATTTT,CASSRTSGQGGSYNQPQHF